This T cell receptor beta chain is drawn from a study of PD-1 blockade in classical Hodgkin lymphoma. Study-level information: With a 2-week interval, patients received intravenous nivolumab at 3 mg/kg.

Repertoires were generated with immunoSEQ multiplex PCR, while TCRdb's copy carries only in-frame clones and drops some. Of 46,000 or so clones listed, about three quarters are singletons. Study results and limitations: By C4D1 there was a significant rise in CD4+ TCR diversity but not in CD8+ TCR diversity. Baseline TCR diversity was reportedly lower in newly diagnosed patients than healthy donors.

Details on this clone: Antigen unknown.

All the patients suffered relapse after autologous stem cell transplantation, and brentuximab vedotin exposure differed. The best responses consisted of complete response, partial response or progressive disease. This CDR3 is 12 amino acids long. Trimming stripped 1 base from V and 4 bases from J, with 5 bases between. Germline CDR1 and CDR2: LGHNT and FRNRAP. This chain joins TRBV12-5 and TRBJ2-7; TRBD2 is a possible D gene (5 bases). The specimen comprised peripheral blood mononuclear cells (PBMCs), sampled before the second cycle of nivolumab. The origin of this receptor is a human donor with classical Hodgkin lymphoma. Here the CDR3 DNA reads TGTGCTAGTGGTTTGGGACTATACGAGCAGTACTTC. Protein: CASGLGLYEQYF.